Below, 26 T cell receptor beta chains from the same sample are listed, as sequenced in a study of T cells in Graves' hyperthyroidism and ophthalmopathy. It was RNA transcripts that yielded the amplified TCR beta CDR3 regions. The HTBI primer set was used in a first-round RT-PCR of the TCR CDR3. TCRdb reprocessed the multiplex PCR reads with MiXCR, giving one entry per CDR3 protein. The sample lists roughly 500,000 distinct CDR3 sequences; roughly 13% were seen once. The sample taken for sequencing was blood. These receptors originate from a woman in her twenties or thirties with Graves' hyperthyroidism that later progressed to Graves' ophthalmopathy.

This clonotype was observed a handful of times. The CDR3 region has the DNA TGTGCCAGCAGCTTGGCCAAGGAGTGGAGCCCTGAAGCTTTCTTT. Its translation is CASSLAKEWSPEAFF. This chain joins TRBV5-5 and TRBJ1-1, with unresolved D. The V end was cut by 0 bases, the J end by 6 bases, with 15 bases between. This CDR3 contains 15 residues. Germline values: CDR1 SGHKS, CDR2 YYEKEE (reference sequence).

This clonotype was seen at least ten times. V usage is TRBV30 and J usage is TRBJ2-1, with TRBD1 matching 12 bases. Germline CDR1 GTSNPN, CDR2 SVGIG (reference sequence). This CDR3 contains 14 residues. The ends lost 3 bases at V and 10 bases at J; junction bases unmatched: 7. The CDR3 region has the DNA TGTGCCTGGAGCCGGGACAGGGGGCTCTTAGAGCAGTTCTTC. This gives the protein CAWSRDRGLLEQFF.

This clonotype came up a few times. V gene TRBV7-2 combines with J gene TRBJ1-5, with D maybe TRBD1 (5 bases). Trimming took 5 bases from V and 10 from J, leaving 18 bases between them. This CDR3 comprises 14 residues. Germline-derived CDR1 and CDR2 are SGHTA and FQGNSA. The CDR3 region is CASSEDSDVSPQHF. The DNA of the CDR3 is TGTGCCAGCAGCGAAGACAGCGACGTGAGCCCCCAGCATTTT.

About this clonotype: A much larger clone lies a single base off, so this may be a read error. The chain employs TRBV20-1 and TRBJ2-1; D possibly corresponds to TRBD2 (5 bases). Per germline, CDR1 DFQATT and CDR2 SNEGSKA (reference sequence). This CDR3 contains 16 residues. The CDR3 reads CSARVSGPSSYNEQCF. The CDR3, as DNA: TGCAGTGCTAGAGTGAGCGGTCCTAGCTCCTACAATGAGCAGTGCTTC.

This clonotype was detected ten times or more. The chain uses TRBV27 and TRBJ1-1; the match to TRBD1 covers 7 bases. V shed 3 bases, J shed 7 bases, and the junction held 8 bases outside the gene matches. Germline V gene data show CDR1 as MNHEY and CDR2 as SMNVEV (reference sequence). This CDR3 has 14 residues. The CDR3 bases are TGTGCCAGCAGTTTGATTCAGGGGGTCGGTGAAGCTTTCTTT. It specifies CASSLIQGVGEAFF.

This clonotype came up many times. The rearrangement uses TRBV29-1 and TRBJ2-1; unclear D gene. This CDR3 region has 14 residues. Per germline, CDR1 SQVTM and CDR2 ANQGSEA. V was shortened by 7 bases and J by 2 bases, with 15 bases between the two germline ends. CDR3 nucleotide sequence: TGCAGCGCCATTTCCCAGGAGCCCTACAATGAGCAGTTCTTC. Translation: CSAISQEPYNEQFF.

This clonotype was picked up a small number of times. The V gene is TRBV6-2 or TRBV6-3, the J gene TRBJ1-5; unclear D gene. V lost 6 bases, J lost 2 bases, and 14 bases lay in between. The CDR3 is 15 amino acids. The germline V gene has CDR1 MNHEY and CDR2 SVGEGT. The CDR3 nucleotides read TGTGCCAGCAGGGATTTTCCGTCCGGCAATCAGCCCCAGCATTTT. Its protein product is CASRDFPSGNQPQHF.

In this sample, this clonotype turned up many times. The V call is TRBV2, the J call TRBJ1-4; D is perhaps TRBD1 (5 bases). V lost 6 bases and J lost 5, with 13 bases in between. CDR3 length: 14 amino acids. In germline, CDR1 is SNHLY, CDR2 FYNNEI. The CDR3 DNA reads TGTGCCAGCAGGCAGGGTCAGCTCAATGAAAAACTGTTTTTT. Residues: CASRQGQLNEKLFF.

This clonotype was detected a few times. V is TRBV6-2 or TRBV6-3 and J is TRBJ2-2; D is unclear. The CDR3 is 13 amino acids. Germline V gene lookup returns CDR1 MNHEY and CDR2 SVGEGT. The V and J ends lost 8 bases and 1 base respectively, with 8 bases between them. Written as DNA, the CDR3 is TGTGCCAGCGGCGACTGGAACACCGGGGAGCTGTTTTTT. Translated: CASGDWNTGELFF.

This clonotype was detected ten times or more. The gene calls are TRBV6-1 and TRBJ1-2; D uncertain. Trimming left V 6 bases short and J 7 bases short, with 12 bases between. Per germline, CDR1 MNHNS and CDR2 SASEGT. This CDR3 contains 12 residues. CDR3 residues: CASRNEGGGYTF. In nucleotides, the CDR3 is TGTGCCAGCAGAAACGAGGGCGGTGGCTACACCTTC.

This clonotype appeared many times. The chain's CDR3 is CASSLVAASGYEQYF. As DNA, the CDR3 is TGTGCCAGCAGCTTAGTCGCGGCTAGCGGCTACGAGCAGTACTTC. The V gene is TRBV7-8, the J gene TRBJ2-7; 7 positions match TRBD2. With V trimmed by 1 base and J by 3 bases, 6 bases remained unmatched. Per germline, CDR1 SGHVS and CDR2 FQNEAQ. The CDR3 extends over 15 amino acids.

This clonotype came up many times. The genes are TRBV12-3 or TRBV12-4 and TRBJ1-1; D is unclear. V was trimmed by 6 bases and J by 0 bases, leaving 14 bases between them. The CDR3 totals 15 residues. For the CDR3, the DNA is TGTGCCAGCAGGGCCTGGGATTTCATGAACACTGAAGCTTTCTTT. This encodes CASRAWDFMNTEAFF.

This chain connects TRBV4-2 to TRBJ2-3; 10 bases map to TRBD2. Germline trimming cut 0 bases from V and 3 bases from J; bases unmatched to any gene: 3. The CDR3 has 16 residues. Germline values: CDR1 LGHNA, CDR2 YNFKEQ. The CDR3 protein is CASSQELLAGTDTQYF. The CDR3 DNA follows: TGTGCCAGCAGCCAAGAACTACTAGCGGGGACAGATACGCAGTATTTT.

This clonotype was observed many times. V and J are TRBV28 and TRBJ1-1; 7 nucleotides agree with TRBD1. This CDR3 contains 14 residues. The V segment lost 7 bases and the J segment 3 bases; nucleotides outside the gene matches: 8. Germline V CDR1 and CDR2: MDHEN, SYDVKM. This CDR3 reads CASTGTAAYTEAFF. The CDR3 bases are TGTGCCAGCACCGGGACAGCCGCTTACACTGAAGCTTTCTTT.

This clonotype has ten or more counts. The chain carries TRBV10-2 and TRBJ1-1; tentative D call: TRBD1 (6 bases). Germline V gene sequence: CDR1 WSHSY, CDR2 SAAADI. The V gene lost 6 bases and the J gene lost 1 base, with 18 bases spanning the gap. The CDR3 loop spans 16 amino acids. The CDR3 loop reads CASRALGGGANTEAFF. CDR3 in DNA: TGCGCCAGCAGGGCCCTAGGGGGGGGGGCGAACACTGAAGCTTTCTTT.

This clonotype was observed at least ten times. This chain links TRBV10-3 with TRBJ1-5; D unresolved. The CDR3 is 14 residues long. Germline V gene data show CDR1 as ENHRY and CDR2 as SYGVKD. With 4 bases removed from V and 4 bases from J, the gap between germline ends came to 11 bases. The CDR3 spells CAISGSPGNQPQHF. CDR3 DNA sequence: TGTGCCATCAGTGGTTCCCCCGGAAATCAGCCCCAGCATTTT.

V usage is TRBV5-6 and J usage is TRBJ1-6; D is ambiguous. Trimming pared 2 bases from V and 5 bases from J, leaving 8 bases between. The CDR3 spans 14 residues. Germline loops: CDR1 SGHDT, CDR2 YYEEEE. The CDR3 spells CASSLRGNNSPLHF. The CDR3 coding sequence is TGTGCCAGCAGCTTACGGGGAAATAATTCACCCCTCCACTTT. Looking up the rest from reference TRBV5-6 and TRBJ1-6 gives the full variable domain: DAGVTQSPTHLIKTRGQQVTLRCSPKSGHDTVSWYQQALGQGPQFIFQYYEEEERQRGNFPDRFSGHQFPNYSSELNVNALLLGDSALYLCASSLRGNNSPLHFGNGTRLTVT.

In its sample, this clonotype was seen many times. The gene calls are TRBV9 and TRBJ2-1; TRBD2 aligns across 9 bases. Trimming at V came to 0 bases and at J to 10 bases, leaving 8 bases not matched to a gene. The CDR3 has 15 amino acids. CDR1 is SGDLS, CDR2 YYNGEE, per germline. CDR3 loop: CASSVEFASGREQFF. In DNA form, the CDR3 reads TGTGCCAGCAGCGTAGAATTTGCAAGCGGGAGGGAGCAGTTCTTC.

This clonotype showed up just a few times. The V and J genes are TRBV2 and TRBJ1-2, with 8 nucleotides matching TRBD1. J lost 5 bases, V lost 2 bases, and 7 bases had no gene match. The CDR3 consists of 15 residues. CDR1 SNHLY and CDR2 FYNNEI come from the germline V gene. Here the CDR3 reads CASSEQPGTGYGYTF. As DNA, the CDR3 is TGTGCCAGCAGTGAACAACCCGGGACAGGATATGGCTACACCTTC.

This clonotype was recorded at least ten times. The chain employs TRBV24-1 and TRBJ2-2; TRBD1 is a possible D gene (5 bases). The length of the CDR3 is 14 residues. CDR1 KGHDR and CDR2 SFDVKD come from the germline V gene. Trimming left V 6 bases short and J 7 bases short, with 14 bases between. The CDR3 region has the DNA TGTGCCACCAGTTTAGACAGAGAGGACGGGGAGCTGTTTTTT. Protein sequence: CATSLDREDGELFF.

A remark on this clonotype: Relative to the germline gene, one junction end is altered; a read error may explain this. This chain joins TRBV6-2 or TRBV6-3 and TRBJ2-7; no definite D call. The CDR3 is 12 amino acids. CDR1 is MNHEY and CDR2 is SVGEGT in the germline V gene. The CDR3 nucleotides are TGTGCCAGCAGTCCCCTGGGCTACGAGCAGCACTTC. Its protein is CASSPLGYEQHF.

The chain recombines TRBV7-3 with TRBJ2-7; 8 nucleotides line up with TRBD1. The CDR3 consists of 13 residues. J lost 7 bases, V lost 4 bases, and 6 bases had no gene match. Looked up from germline, CDR1 is SGHTA and CDR2 is FQGTGA. Here the CDR3 reads CASSYDRGSEQYF. CDR3 DNA sequence: TGTGCCAGCAGCTACGACAGGGGTTCTGAGCAGTACTTC.

In this sample, this clonotype turned up many times. The rearrangement joins TRBV6-2 or TRBV6-3 to TRBJ2-7, with 8 bases fitting TRBD1. The germline CDR1 and CDR2 sequences are MNHEY and SVGEGT. The CDR3 totals 14 residues. With 4 bases clipped from V and 6 bases from J, the junction kept 8 bases outside the gene matches. The CDR3 DNA sequence: TGTGCCAGCAGTTCCAGACAGGGGAGGTTCGAGCAGTACTTC. It yields the protein CASSSRQGRFEQYF.

CDR3 in DNA: TGTGCCAGCAGTTACCCGGGACTAGCGGGAGTGGCAGATACGCAGTATTTT. This encodes CASSYPGLAGVADTQYF. This chain joins TRBV6-9 and TRBJ2-3; 14 bases match TRBD2. The CDR3 runs to 17 residues. In germline, CDR1 is MNHGY, CDR2 SVAAGI. Trimming at V came to 3 bases and at J to 4 bases, leaving 6 bases not matched to a gene.

This clonotype was counted a few times. The chain combines TRBV19 with TRBJ2-3, with D perhaps matching TRBD1 (7 bases). The CDR3 runs 15 residues. Germline V gives CDR1 LNHDA, CDR2 SQIVND (reference sequence). Trimming removed 10 bases from V and 2 bases from J, with 19 bases in between. The CDR3 loop is CATTRQGGFTDTQYF. The CDR3 DNA reads as TGTGCCACCACCCGACAGGGAGGTTTCACAGATACGCAGTATTTT. The entire variable domain, with the rest obtained from reference TRBV19 and TRBJ2-3, is as follows: DGGITQSPKYLFRKEGQNVTLSCEQNLNHDAMYWYRQDPGQGLRLIYYSQIVNDFQKGDIAEGYSVSREKKESFPLTVTSAQKNPTAFYLCATTRQGGFTDTQYFGPGTRLTVL.

Comment on this clonotype: The junction differs from germline at one of its ends, possibly a read error. J is TRBJ1-1 and V is TRBV6-2 or TRBV6-3; D gene unclear. Germline CDR1 is MNHEY and CDR2 is SVGEGT. The CDR3 sequence is 14 residues long. CDR3 coding DNA: TGTGCCATCAGTTACACCTGGGCGAACACTGAAGCTTTCTTT. Residues: CAISYTWANTEAFF.